The 7 T cell receptor beta chains reported below all come from one sample, sequenced in a study of T cell responses to AZD1222 COVID-19 vaccine. TCRdb's table, derived via immunoSEQ multiplex PCR, lists solely in-frame clones and lacks some. The data hold around 150,000 clones, with 92% observed a single time. Material: peripheral blood, obtained 28 days after the second AZD1222 dose. Receptors were obtained from an adult who received the AZD1222 COVID-19 vaccine.

This sequence joins TRBV5-4 and TRBJ1-1, with a tentative D call TRBD1 (6 bases). V lost 4 bases and J 7 bases, leaving 17 bases between the germline ends. Looked up from germline, CDR1 is SGHNT and CDR2 is YYREEE (reference sequence). The CDR3 sequence is 14 residues long. The chain's CDR3 is CASSLDWGAGEAFF. The CDR3 DNA sequence: TGTGCCAGCAGCCTAGATTGGGGGGCGGGTGAAGCTTTCTTT.

This sequence joins TRBV4-1 and TRBJ2-5, with a tentative D call TRBD2 (5 bases). The CDR3 is 18 residues long. CDR1 and CDR2 from the germline V gene are MGHRA and YSYEKL. The V and J ends lost 1 base and 1 base respectively, with 19 bases between them. The CDR3 sequence is CASSQVPPRSAGQETQYF. The DNA of the CDR3 is TGCGCCAGCAGCCAAGTTCCACCTCGGTCGGCGGGCCAAGAGACCCAGTACTTC.

This chain connects TRBV2 to TRBJ1-6, with 8 bases identical to TRBD1. The germline V gene encodes CDR1 SNHLY and CDR2 FYNNEI. The V segment lost 3 bases and the J segment 5 bases; nucleotides outside the gene matches: 3. The CDR3 extends over 15 amino acids. The chain's CDR3 is CASSEGQAHNSPLHF. CDR3 DNA: TGTGCCAGCAGTGAGGGACAGGCTCATAATTCACCCCTCCACTTT.

The chain combines TRBV7-9 with TRBJ2-1, with TRBD2 matching 10 bases. This CDR3 is built from 16 residues. Germline CDR1 and CDR2: SEHNR and FQNEAQ (reference sequence). Trimming removed 6 bases from V and 0 bases from J; junction bases left unmatched: 5. This CDR3 is CASRAPSGSSYNEQFF. As DNA, the CDR3 is TGTGCCAGCAGGGCCCCTAGCGGGAGCTCCTACAATGAGCAGTTCTTC. The full variable domain, rest sourced from reference TRBV7-9 and TRBJ2-1, is DTGVSQNPRHKITKRGQNVTFRCDPISEHNRLYWYRQTLGQGPEFLTYFQNEAQLEKSRLLSDRFSAERPKGSFSTLEIQRTEQGDSAMYLCASRAPSGSSYNEQFFGPGTRLTVL.

The chain combines TRBV5-1 with TRBJ2-2, with D unclear. The CDR3 extends over 13 amino acids. Trimming took off 0 bases at V and 7 bases at J, with 7 bases between the two ends. CDR1 is SGHRS and CDR2 is YFSETQ in the germline V gene. CDR3 loop: CASSLGNGGELFF. In DNA, the CDR3 is TGCGCCAGCAGCTTGGGTAACGGCGGGGAGCTGTTTTTT.

The CDR3: CASRQDRDSGNTIYF. The CDR3 DNA sequence: TGTGCCAGCCGTCAAGACAGGGACTCTGGAAACACCATATATTTT. V gene TRBV7-2 combines with J gene TRBJ1-3, with TRBD1 identical over 7 bases. From germline, CDR1 is SGHTA and CDR2 FQGNSA. J was trimmed by 0 bases and V by 8 bases; bases with no gene match: 7. This CDR3 is built from 15 residues.

The J gene is TRBJ1-2, the V gene TRBV10-2; TRBD1 is a possible D gene (5 bases). This CDR3 is built from 14 residues. Trimming took 2 bases from V and 4 from J, leaving 11 bases between them. Germline CDR1 is WSHSY and CDR2 is SAAADI. The CDR3 loop is CASSEPRGSYGYTF. The CDR3 DNA follows: TGCGCCAGCAGTGAGCCAAGGGGTAGCTATGGCTACACCTTC.